This entry concerns a single T cell receptor (beta chain). The antigen is undetermined. This sample was taken from a study of shared clonotypes between healthy human individuals. Study-level points and caveats: A limitation of the genetic and exposure-history diversity represented arose from few donors.

Here immunoSEQ multiplex PCR was the method, and the copy in TCRdb shows in-frame clones only, minus some. Of just over 2,000,000 clones in the sample, approximately 94% were seen once. Trimming pared 1 base from V and 5 bases from J, leaving 15 bases between. CDR1 and CDR2 (germline): MNHEY, SMNVEV (reference sequence). This CDR3 is built from 15 residues. In the naive CD8 group, cells lacked CD45RO and were positively selected for CCR7, so terminally differentiated effector memory CD45RA+ cells were left out. This receptor was obtained from a man aged 18 to 30 in good health. The sequencing sample was made of naive CD8+ T cells sorted from blood. The chain links TRBV27 to TRBJ2-7; no firm D call. As DNA, the CDR3 is TGTGCCAGCAGTTTATTGCCAGCCGCCTGGAACGAGCAGTACTTC. This encodes CASSLLPAAWNEQYF.